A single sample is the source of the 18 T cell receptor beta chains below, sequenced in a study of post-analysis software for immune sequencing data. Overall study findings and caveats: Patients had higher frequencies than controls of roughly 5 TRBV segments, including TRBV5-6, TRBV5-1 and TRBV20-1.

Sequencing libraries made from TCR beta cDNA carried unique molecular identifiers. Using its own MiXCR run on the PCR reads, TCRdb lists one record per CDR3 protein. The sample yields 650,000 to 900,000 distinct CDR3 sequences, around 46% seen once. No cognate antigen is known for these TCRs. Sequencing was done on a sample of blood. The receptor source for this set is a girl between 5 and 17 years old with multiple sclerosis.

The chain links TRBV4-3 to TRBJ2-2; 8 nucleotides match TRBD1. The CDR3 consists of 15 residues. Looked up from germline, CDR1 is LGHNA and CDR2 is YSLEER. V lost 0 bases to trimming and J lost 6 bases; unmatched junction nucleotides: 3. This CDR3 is CASSQEDRVPGELFF. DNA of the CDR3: TGCGCCAGCAGCCAAGAGGACAGGGTTCCCGGGGAGCTGTTTTTT.

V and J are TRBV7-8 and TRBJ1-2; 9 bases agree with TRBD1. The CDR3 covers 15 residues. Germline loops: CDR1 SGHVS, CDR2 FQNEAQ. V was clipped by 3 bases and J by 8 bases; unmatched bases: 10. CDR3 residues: CASSFARTGADGYTF. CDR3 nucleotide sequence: TGTGCCAGCAGCTTCGCCCGGACAGGGGCGGACGGCTACACCTTC.

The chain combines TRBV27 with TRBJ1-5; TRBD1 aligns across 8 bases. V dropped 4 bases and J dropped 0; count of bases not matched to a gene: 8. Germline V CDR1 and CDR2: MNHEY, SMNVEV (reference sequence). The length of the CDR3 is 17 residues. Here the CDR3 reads CASSSRQGSGSNQPQHF. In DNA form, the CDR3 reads TGTGCCAGCAGTTCAAGACAGGGGTCGGGTAGCAATCAGCCCCAGCATTTT.

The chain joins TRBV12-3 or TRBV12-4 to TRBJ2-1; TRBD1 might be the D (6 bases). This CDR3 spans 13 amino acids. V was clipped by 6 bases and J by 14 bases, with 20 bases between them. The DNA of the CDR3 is TGTGCCAGCAGCCCCTCAACAGGGCGTTTGGAGTTCTTC. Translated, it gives CASSPSTGRLEFF.

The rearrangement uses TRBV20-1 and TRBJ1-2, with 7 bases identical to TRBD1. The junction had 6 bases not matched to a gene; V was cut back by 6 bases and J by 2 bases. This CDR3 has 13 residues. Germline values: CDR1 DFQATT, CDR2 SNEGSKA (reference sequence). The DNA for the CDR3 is TGCAGTGCCCCGGACAGGCGCAACTATGGCTACACCTTC. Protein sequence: CSAPDRRNYGYTF.

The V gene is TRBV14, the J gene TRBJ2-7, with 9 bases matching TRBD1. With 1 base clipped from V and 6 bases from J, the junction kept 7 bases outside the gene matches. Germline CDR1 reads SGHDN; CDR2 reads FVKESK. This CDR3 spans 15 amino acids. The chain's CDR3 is CASSQVGGTGIEQYF. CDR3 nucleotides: TGTGCCAGCAGCCAAGTCGGGGGGACAGGGATCGAGCAGTACTTC.

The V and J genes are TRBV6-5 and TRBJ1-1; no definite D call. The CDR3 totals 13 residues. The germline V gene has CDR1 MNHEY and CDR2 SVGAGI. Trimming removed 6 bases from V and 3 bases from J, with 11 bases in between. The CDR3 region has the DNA TGTGCCAGCAGCTACACCCCCGACACTGAAGCTTTCTTT. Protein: CASSYTPDTEAFF.

The CDR3 coding sequence is TGTGCCAGCAGCCAAGGATTGGTCCAAGAGACCCAGTACTTC. Translation gives CASSQGLVQETQYF. The chain is built from TRBV3-1 and TRBJ2-5, with unresolved D. Germline CDR1 reads LGHDT; CDR2 reads YNNKEL (reference sequence). This CDR3 has 14 residues. V lost 1 base and J lost 1, with 7 bases in between.

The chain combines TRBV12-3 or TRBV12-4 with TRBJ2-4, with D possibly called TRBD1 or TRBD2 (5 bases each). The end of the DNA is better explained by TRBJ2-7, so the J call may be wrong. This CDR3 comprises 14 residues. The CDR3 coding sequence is TGTGCCAGCAGTTTCTGGGACGGGACCTACGAGCAGTACTTC. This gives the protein CASSFWDGTYEQYF.

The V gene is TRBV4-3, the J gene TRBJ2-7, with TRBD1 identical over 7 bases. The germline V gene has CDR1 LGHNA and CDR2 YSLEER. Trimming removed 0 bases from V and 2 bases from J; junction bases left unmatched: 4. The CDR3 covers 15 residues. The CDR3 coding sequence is TGCGCCAGCAGCCAAGATCGCCAGGGGGCCTACGAGCAGTACTTC. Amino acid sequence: CASSQDRQGAYEQYF.

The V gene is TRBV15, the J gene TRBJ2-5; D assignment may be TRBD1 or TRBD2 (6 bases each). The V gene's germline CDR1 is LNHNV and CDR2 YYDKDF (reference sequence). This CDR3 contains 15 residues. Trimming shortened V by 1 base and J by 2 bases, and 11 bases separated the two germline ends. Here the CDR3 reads CATSRGEGGQETQYF. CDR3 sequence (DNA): TGTGCCACCAGCAGAGGAGAGGGGGGACAAGAGACCCAGTACTTC.

CDR3 nucleotides: TGTGCCAGCAGTTTAACGCTCCGGGGGGGCGGGACTTCAGCCTACGAGCAGTACTTC. It is translated as CASSLTLRGGGTSAYEQYF. The genes are TRBV27 and TRBJ2-7; 8 nucleotides agree with TRBD2. Trimming cost V 2 bases and J 2 bases; bases outside gene matches: 17. The V gene's germline CDR1 is MNHEY and CDR2 SMNVEV (reference sequence). The CDR3 runs 19 residues.

The CDR3 protein is CASSDSGRNEQYF. In nucleotides, the CDR3 is TGTGCCAGCAGCGATAGCGGGAGGAACGAGCAGTACTTC. This chain connects TRBV7-9 to TRBJ2-7, with 10 bases aligning to TRBD2. The CDR3 sequence is 13 residues long. Germline V gives CDR1 SEHNR, CDR2 FQNEAQ (reference sequence). The ends lost 5 bases at V and 5 bases at J; junction bases unmatched: 3.

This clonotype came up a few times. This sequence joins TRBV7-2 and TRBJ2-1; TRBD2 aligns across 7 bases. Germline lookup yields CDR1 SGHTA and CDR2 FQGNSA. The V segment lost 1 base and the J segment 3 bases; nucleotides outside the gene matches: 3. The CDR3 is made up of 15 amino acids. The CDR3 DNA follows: TGTGCCAGCAGCTTAGGCGGGACTAACTACAATGAGCAGTTCTTC. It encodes CASSLGGTNYNEQFF.

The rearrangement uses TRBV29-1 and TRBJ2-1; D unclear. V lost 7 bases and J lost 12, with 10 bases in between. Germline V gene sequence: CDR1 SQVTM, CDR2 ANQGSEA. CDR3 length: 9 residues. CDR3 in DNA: TGCAGCGCTGACCAGTGGCAGTTCTTC. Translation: CSADQWQFF.

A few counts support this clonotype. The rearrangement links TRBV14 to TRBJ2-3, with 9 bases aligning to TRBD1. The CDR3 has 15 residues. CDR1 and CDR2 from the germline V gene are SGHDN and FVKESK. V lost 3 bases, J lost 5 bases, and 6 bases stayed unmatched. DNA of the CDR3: TGTGCCAGCAGCCAGGGCTGGACAGGGGTAGATACGCAGTATTTT. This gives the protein CASSQGWTGVDTQYF. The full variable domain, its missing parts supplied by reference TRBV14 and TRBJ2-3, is EAGVTQFPSHSVIEKGQTVTLRCDPISGHDNLYWYRRVMGKEIKFLLHFVKESKQDESGMPNNRFLAERTGGTYSTLKVQPAELEDSGVYFCASSQGWTGVDTQYFGPGTRLTVL.

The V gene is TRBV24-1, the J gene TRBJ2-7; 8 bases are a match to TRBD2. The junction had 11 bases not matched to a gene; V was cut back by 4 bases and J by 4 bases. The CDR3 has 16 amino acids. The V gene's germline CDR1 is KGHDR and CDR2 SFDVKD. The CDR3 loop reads CATSDPSSGNPYEQYF. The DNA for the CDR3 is TGTGCCACCAGTGACCCTAGTAGCGGGAACCCGTACGAGCAGTACTTC.

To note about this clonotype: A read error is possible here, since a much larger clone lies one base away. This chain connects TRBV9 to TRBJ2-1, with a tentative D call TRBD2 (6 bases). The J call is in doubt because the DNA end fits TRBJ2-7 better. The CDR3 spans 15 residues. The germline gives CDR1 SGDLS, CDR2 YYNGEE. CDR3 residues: CASSPRGTPYNEQYF. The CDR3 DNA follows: TGTGCCAGCAGCCCCCGAGGGACTCCCTACAATGAGCAGTACTTC.